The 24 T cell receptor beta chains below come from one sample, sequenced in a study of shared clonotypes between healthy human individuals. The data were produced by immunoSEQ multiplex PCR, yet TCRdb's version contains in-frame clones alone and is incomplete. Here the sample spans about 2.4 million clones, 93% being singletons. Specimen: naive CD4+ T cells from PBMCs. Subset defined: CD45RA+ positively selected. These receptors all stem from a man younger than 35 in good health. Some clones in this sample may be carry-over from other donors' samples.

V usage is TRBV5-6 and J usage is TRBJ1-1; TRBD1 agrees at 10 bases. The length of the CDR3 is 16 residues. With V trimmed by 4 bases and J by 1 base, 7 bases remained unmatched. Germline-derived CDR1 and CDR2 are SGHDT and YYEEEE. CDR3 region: CASSPDRGRPNTEAFF. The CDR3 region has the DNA TGTGCCAGCAGCCCTGACAGGGGGCGCCCGAACACTGAAGCTTTCTTT.

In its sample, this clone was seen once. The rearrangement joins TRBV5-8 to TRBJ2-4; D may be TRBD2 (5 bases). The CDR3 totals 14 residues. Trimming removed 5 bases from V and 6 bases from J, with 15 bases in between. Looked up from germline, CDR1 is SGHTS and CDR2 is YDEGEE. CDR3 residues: CASSPGILGNIQYF. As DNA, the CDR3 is TGTGCCAGCAGTCCGGGGATCTTGGGAAACATTCAGTACTTC.

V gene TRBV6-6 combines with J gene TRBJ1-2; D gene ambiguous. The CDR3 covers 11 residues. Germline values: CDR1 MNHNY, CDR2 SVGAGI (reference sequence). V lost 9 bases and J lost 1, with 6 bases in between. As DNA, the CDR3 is TGTGCCAGTCTACTTAACTATGGCTACACCTTC. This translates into CASLLNYGYTF.

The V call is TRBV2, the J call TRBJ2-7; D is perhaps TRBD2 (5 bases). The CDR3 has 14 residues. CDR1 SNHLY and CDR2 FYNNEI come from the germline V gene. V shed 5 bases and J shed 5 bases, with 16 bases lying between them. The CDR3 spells CASSPRTRAHEQYF. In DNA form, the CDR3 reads TGTGCCAGCAGTCCTCGGACTCGGGCCCACGAGCAGTACTTC.

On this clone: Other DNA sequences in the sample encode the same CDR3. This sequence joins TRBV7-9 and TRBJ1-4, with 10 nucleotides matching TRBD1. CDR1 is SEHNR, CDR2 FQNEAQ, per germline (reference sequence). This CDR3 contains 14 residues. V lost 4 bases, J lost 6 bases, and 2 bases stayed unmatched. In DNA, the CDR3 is TGTGCCAGCAGCTACGGGACAGGGGATGAAAAACTGTTTTTT. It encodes CASSYGTGDEKLFF.

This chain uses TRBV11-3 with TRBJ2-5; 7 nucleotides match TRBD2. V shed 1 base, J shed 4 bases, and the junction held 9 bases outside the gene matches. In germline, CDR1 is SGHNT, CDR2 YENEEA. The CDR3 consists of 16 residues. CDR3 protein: CASSLGGWRERETQYF. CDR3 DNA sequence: TGTGCCAGCAGCTTAGGAGGTTGGCGGGAGAGAGAGACCCAGTACTTC.

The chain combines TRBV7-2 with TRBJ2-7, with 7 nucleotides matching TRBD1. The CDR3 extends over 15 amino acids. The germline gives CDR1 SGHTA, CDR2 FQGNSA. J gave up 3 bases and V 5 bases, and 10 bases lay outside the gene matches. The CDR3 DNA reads TGTGCCAGCAGCGCCTACAGGGGACAGCACTACGAGCAGTACTTC. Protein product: CASSAYRGQHYEQYF.

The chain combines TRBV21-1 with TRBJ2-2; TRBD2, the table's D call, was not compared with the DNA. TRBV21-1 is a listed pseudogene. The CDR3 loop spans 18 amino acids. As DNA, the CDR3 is TGTGCCAGCAGCAAAGTTACTAGCGGGAGATCAGGCACCGGGGAGCTGTTTTTT. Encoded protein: CASSKVTSGRSGTGELFF.

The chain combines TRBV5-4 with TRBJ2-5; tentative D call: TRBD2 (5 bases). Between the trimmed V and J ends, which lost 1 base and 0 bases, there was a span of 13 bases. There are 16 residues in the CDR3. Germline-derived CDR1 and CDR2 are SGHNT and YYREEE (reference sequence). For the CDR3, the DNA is TGTGCCAGCAGCTTGAAGTCGGGAACAAACCAAGAGACCCAGTACTTC. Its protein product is CASSLKSGTNQETQYF.

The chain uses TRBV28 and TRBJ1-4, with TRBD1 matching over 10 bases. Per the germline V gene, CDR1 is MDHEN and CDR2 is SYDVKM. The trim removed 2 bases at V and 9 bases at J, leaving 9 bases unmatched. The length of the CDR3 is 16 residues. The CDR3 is CASSLGAGQGGKKLFF. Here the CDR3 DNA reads TGTGCCAGCAGTTTAGGCGCCGGACAGGGGGGGAAAAAACTGTTTTTT.

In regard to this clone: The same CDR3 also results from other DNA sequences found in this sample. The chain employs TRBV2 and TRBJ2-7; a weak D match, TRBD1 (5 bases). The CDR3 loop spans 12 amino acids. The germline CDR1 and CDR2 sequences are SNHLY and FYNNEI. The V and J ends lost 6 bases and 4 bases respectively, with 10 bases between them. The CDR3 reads CASRARAYEQYF. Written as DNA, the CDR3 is TGTGCCAGCAGGGCCAGGGCTTACGAGCAGTACTTC.

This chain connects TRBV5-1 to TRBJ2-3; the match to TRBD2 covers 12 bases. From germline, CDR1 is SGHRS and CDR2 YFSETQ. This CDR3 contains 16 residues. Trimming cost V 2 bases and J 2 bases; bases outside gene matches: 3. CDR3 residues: CASSFRTSGTTDTQYF. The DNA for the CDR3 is TGCGCCAGCAGCTTCCGGACTAGCGGGACCACAGATACGCAGTATTTT.

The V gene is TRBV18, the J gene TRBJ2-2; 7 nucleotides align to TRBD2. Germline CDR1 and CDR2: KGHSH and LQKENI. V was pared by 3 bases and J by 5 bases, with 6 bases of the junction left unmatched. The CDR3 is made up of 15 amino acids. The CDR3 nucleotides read TGTGCCAGCTCACCGAGGGAGGGGCTAACCGGGGAGCTGTTTTTT. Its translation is CASSPREGLTGELFF. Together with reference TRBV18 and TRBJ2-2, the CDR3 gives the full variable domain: NAGVMQNPRHLVRRRGQEARLRCSPMKGHSHVYWYRQLPEEGLKFMVYLQKENIIDESGMPKERFSAEFPKEGPSILRIQQVVRGDSAAYFCASSPREGLTGELFFGEGSRLTVL.

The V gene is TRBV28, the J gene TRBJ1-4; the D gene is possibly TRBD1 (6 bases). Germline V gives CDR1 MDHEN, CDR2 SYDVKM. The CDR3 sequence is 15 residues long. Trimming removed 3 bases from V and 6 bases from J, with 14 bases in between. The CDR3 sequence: CASSFIQGHHEKLFF. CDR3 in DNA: TGTGCCAGCAGTTTTATACAGGGTCACCATGAAAAACTGTTTTTT.

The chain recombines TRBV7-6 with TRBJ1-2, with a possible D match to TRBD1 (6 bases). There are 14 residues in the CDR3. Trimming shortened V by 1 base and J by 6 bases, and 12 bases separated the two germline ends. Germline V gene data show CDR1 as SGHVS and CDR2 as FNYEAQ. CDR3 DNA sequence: TGTGCCAGCAGCTTAGGGGGACAACATAATGGCTACACCTTC. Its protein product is CASSLGGQHNGYTF.

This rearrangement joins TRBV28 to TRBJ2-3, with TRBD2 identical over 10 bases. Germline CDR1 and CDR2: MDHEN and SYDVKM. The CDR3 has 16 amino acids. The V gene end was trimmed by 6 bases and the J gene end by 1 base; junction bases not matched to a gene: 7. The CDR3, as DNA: TGTGCCAGCAGCCCTAGCGGGACTAGCGGCACAGATACGCAGTATTTT. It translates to CASSPSGTSGTDTQYF.

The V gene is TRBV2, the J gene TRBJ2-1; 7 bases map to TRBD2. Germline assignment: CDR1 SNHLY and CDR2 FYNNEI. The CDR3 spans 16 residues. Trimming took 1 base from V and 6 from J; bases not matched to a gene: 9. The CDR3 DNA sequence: TGTGCCAGCAGTGAAGAGTGGGGCGGGAGAGGCAATGAGCAGTTCTTC. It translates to CASSEEWGGRGNEQFF.

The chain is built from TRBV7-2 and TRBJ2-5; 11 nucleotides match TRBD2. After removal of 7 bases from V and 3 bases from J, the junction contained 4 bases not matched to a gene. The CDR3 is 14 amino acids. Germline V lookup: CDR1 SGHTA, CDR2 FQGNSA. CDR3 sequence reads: CASNIAGGKETQYF. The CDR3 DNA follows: TGTGCCAGCAACATAGCGGGGGGGAAAGAGACCCAGTACTTC.

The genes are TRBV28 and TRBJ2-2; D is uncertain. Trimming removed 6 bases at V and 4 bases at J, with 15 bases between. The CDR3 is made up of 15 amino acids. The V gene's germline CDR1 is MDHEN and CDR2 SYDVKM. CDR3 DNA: TGTGCCAGCAGCACCCGTCCTAGGAGCACCGGGGAGCTGTTTTTT. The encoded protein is CASSTRPRSTGELFF.

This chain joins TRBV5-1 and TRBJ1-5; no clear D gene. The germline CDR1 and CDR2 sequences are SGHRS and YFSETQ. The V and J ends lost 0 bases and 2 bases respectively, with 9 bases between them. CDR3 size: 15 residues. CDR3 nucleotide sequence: TGCGCCAGCAGCTTGGGACCGAGAGGCAATCAGCCCCAGCATTTT. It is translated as CASSLGPRGNQPQHF. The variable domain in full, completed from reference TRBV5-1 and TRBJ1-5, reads KAGVTQTPRYLIKTRGQQVTLSCSPISGHRSVSWYQQTPGQGLQFLFEYFSETQRNKGNFPGRFSGRQFSNSRSEMNVSTLELGDSALYLCASSLGPRGNQPQHFGDGTRLSIL.

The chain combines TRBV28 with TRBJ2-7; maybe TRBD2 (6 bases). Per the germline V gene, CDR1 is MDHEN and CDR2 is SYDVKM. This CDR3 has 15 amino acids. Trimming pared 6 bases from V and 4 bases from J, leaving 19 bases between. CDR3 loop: CASRTFGGGQYEQYF. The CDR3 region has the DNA TGTGCCAGCAGGACCTTCGGGGGTGGGCAATACGAGCAGTACTTC. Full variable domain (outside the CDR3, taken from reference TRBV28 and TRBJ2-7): DVKVTQSSRYLVKRTGEKVFLECVQDMDHENMFWYRQDPGLGLRLIYFSYDVKMKEKGDIPEGYSVSREKKERFSLILESASTNQTSMYLCASRTFGGGQYEQYFGPGTRLTVT.

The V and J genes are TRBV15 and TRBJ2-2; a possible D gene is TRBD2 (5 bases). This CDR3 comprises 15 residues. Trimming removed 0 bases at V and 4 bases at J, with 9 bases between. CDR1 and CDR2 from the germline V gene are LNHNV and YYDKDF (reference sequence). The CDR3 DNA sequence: TGTGCCACCAGCAGAGAACCGGGGATCACCGGGGAGCTGTTTTTT. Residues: CATSREPGITGELFF.

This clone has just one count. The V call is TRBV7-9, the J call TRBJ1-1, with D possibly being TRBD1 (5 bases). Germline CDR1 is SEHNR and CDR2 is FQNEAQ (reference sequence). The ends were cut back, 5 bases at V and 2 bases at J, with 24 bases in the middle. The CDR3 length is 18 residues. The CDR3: CASSRHPGTARGNTEAFF. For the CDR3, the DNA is TGTGCCAGCAGCCGCCACCCCGGGACCGCTCGGGGCAACACTGAAGCTTTCTTT.

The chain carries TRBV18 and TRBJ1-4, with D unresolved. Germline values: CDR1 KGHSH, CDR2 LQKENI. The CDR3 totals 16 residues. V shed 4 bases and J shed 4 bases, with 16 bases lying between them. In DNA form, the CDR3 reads TGTGCCAGCTCACTAAACGCCGGACGGCTTAATGAAAAACTGTTTTTT. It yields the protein CASSLNAGRLNEKLFF.